This TCR beta chain was obtained from a study of blood T cells in healthy people across ages. CDR1 and CDR2 from the germline V gene are SGHRS and YFSETQ. This CDR3 contains 14 residues. With 4 bases clipped from V and 5 bases from J, the junction kept 6 bases outside the gene matches. Using a J-beta primer mix together with a sample-barcoded 5' primer, a second PCR was run for roughly 7 to 12 cycles. TCRdb analysed the 5' RACE reads with MiXCR anew, one entry per CDR3 protein. The profile shows about 1.4 million distinct CDR3 sequences, 45% to 70% of them singletons. Sequenced input: blood. The source of this sequence is a young man in good health. The chain has TRBV5-1 and TRBJ2-7, with TRBD1 matching 10 bases. CDR3 sequence: CASSPGGQGNEQYF. CDR3 in DNA: TGCGCCAGCAGCCCAGGGGGACAGGGGAACGAGCAGTACTTC.